A selection of T cell receptor beta chains follows, all from one sample in a study of T cells after yellow fever vaccination. TCRdb ran MiXCR on the 5' RACE reads and lists one entry per CDR3 protein. Of about 300,000 distinct CDR3 sequences listed, around 7.3% are singletons. The specimen was PBMCs, collected 45 days after the first yellow fever vaccination. The receptors were sampled from a man aged 18 to 35 who received the YFV17D yellow fever vaccine. The CDR3 runs from the conserved cysteine through the conserved F or W. Fields, in order: clone size, J gene, D gene, V gene, CDR3 DNA, CDR3 protein. A D gene is named only where the DNA matches it firmly. For some rows the clone size is stated as once, few or many, or as a class when expanded; others skip it.

size: .; J: TRBJ1-2; D: .; V: TRBV20-1; DNA: TGCAGTGCTAGAGCCGGGGGTACGATTGATGGCTACACCTTC; CDR3: CSARAGGTIDGYTF
size: few; J: TRBJ2-7; D: .; V: TRBV28; DNA: TGTGCCAGCAGGGATGAGGGTAACCCAGTCGAGCAGTACTTC; CDR3: CASRDEGNPVEQYF
size: few; J: TRBJ2-7; D: TRBD2; V: TRBV27; DNA: TGTGCCACCGCCCCCCGGGGGGCCTACGAGCAGTACTTC; CDR3: CATAPRGAYEQYF
size: .; J: TRBJ2-5; D: .; V: TRBV6-6; DNA: TGTGCCAGCAGTAAAAGCCACGAAGGGACCCAGTACTTC; CDR3: CASSKSHEGTQYF
size: few; J: TRBJ2-7; D: .; V: TRBV10-2; DNA: TGCGCCAGCAGTGCCACCTCTCGGGAGCAGTACTTC; CDR3: CASSATSREQYF
size: few; J: TRBJ2-7; D: .; V: TRBV9; DNA: TGTGCCAGCAGCGTAGCTCTCTCACCATCCTACGAGCAGTACTTC; CDR3: CASSVALSPSYEQYF
size: few; J: TRBJ1-6; D: .; V: TRBV6-1; DNA: TGTGCCAGCAAACCTCAAGGGGGGTTACGGGAGGCCCTCCACTTT; CDR3: CASKPQGGLREALHF
size: few; J: TRBJ2-2; D: TRBD2; V: TRBV11-1; DNA: TGTGCCAGCAGCCAAAGGACTAGCGGGGGTGCCGGGGAGCTGTTTTTT; CDR3: CASSQRTSGGAGELFF
size: .; J: TRBJ2-5; D: .; V: TRBV14; DNA: TGTGCCAGCAGCCCGGCGCGGGACCAAGAGACCCAGTACTTC; CDR3: CASSPARDQETQYF
size: .; J: TRBJ2-5; D: .; V: TRBV6-5; DNA: TGTGCCAGCAGTTACGCGAGGGATACGGGCCAAGAGACCCAGTACTTC; CDR3: CASSYARDTGQETQYF
size: many; J: TRBJ1-5; D: .; V: TRBV7-2; DNA: TGTGCCAGCAGCTTCGCCTCGGGTTATCAGCCCCAGCATTTT; CDR3: CASSFASGYQPQHF
size: few; J: TRBJ1-2; D: TRBD1; V: TRBV5-6; DNA: TGTGCCAGCAGCGAACAGGGGGCGGTAATCTATGGCTACACCTTC; CDR3: CASSEQGAVIYGYTF
size: .; J: TRBJ2-6; D: .; V: TRBV5-1; DNA: TGCGCCAGCAGCGTCGTCCAGGGACCCGGGGCCAACGTCCTGACTTTC; CDR3: CASSVVQGPGANVLTF
size: few; J: TRBJ2-5; D: .; V: TRBV5-1; DNA: TGCGCCAGCAGCTTCCAGCCGGGCTATGGAGAGACCCAGTACTTC; CDR3: CASSFQPGYGETQYF
size: .; J: TRBJ1-2; D: .; V: TRBV4-1; DNA: TGCGCCAGCAGCCAAGATCGTTCAGGAGGCTACACCTTC; CDR3: CASSQDRSGGYTF
size: few; J: TRBJ2-7; D: TRBD1; V: TRBV6-1; DNA: TGTGCCAGCAGTGAAGAGGGGGCTTTCTACGAGCAGTACTTC; CDR3: CASSEEGAFYEQYF
size: many; J: TRBJ1-1; D: .; V: TRBV7-2; DNA: TGTGCCAGCAGCCTAGTAGTGAACACTGAAGCTTTCTTT; CDR3: CASSLVVNTEAFF
size: few; J: TRBJ1-5; D: TRBD1; V: TRBV27; DNA: TGTGCCAGCAGTGCCTGGGACAGTCGGTCGCCCCAGCATTTT; CDR3: CASSAWDSRSPQHF
size: .; J: TRBJ1-1; D: .; V: TRBV7-3; DNA: TGTGCCAGCAGCTTAAACCCTACAGTGAGCACTGAAGCTTTCTTT; CDR3: CASSLNPTVSTEAFF
size: .; J: TRBJ2-7; D: TRBD2; V: TRBV14; DNA: TGTGCCAGCAGCCAATTCCTGACTAGCGGCGACGAGCAGTACTTC; CDR3: CASSQFLTSGDEQYF
size: .; J: TRBJ2-7; D: .; V: TRBV7-8; DNA: TGTGCCAGCAGCCAGAGCTCCTACGAGCAGTACTTC; CDR3: CASSQSSYEQYF
size: .; J: TRBJ1-3; D: .; V: TRBV11-1; DNA: TGTGCCAGCAACGGGGACTGGGCGAACCCTTACTCTGGAAACACCATATATTTT; CDR3: CASNGDWANPYSGNTIYF
size: .; J: TRBJ1-3; D: .; V: TRBV7-9; DNA: TGTGCCAGCAGCAATAGCGGGGGTTCAGGAAACACCATATATTTT; CDR3: CASSNSGGSGNTIYF
size: few; J: TRBJ1-1; D: .; V: TRBV20-1; DNA: TGCAGTGCTAGGGACATCCTGACTGAAGCTTTCTTT; CDR3: CSARDILTEAFF
size: many; J: TRBJ1-1; D: .; V: TRBV12-3/TRBV12-4; DNA: TGTGCCAGCAGCCGTCATGTATACCACACTGAAGCTTTCTTT; CDR3: CASSRHVYHTEAFF
size: few; J: TRBJ1-2; D: .; V: TRBV30; DNA: TGTGCCTGGAGTCCCCTCGGGCTAGCTAACTATGGCTACACCTTC; CDR3: CAWSPLGLANYGYTF
size: few; J: TRBJ1-6; D: .; V: TRBV7-2; DNA: TGTGCCAGCAGCTTTCCTTCCAACTTT; CDR3: CASSFPSNF
size: few; J: TRBJ2-3; D: .; V: TRBV20-1; DNA: TGCAGCCAAAGGGGGGACGATACGCAGTATTTT; CDR3: CSQRGDDTQYF
size: .; J: TRBJ2-3; D: TRBD2; V: TRBV11-2; DNA: TGTGCCAGCAGCACCTGGCGGACTAGCGGGGGGAGGGTAGATACGCAGTATTTT; CDR3: CASSTWRTSGGRVDTQYF
size: .; J: TRBJ2-2; D: .; V: TRBV2; DNA: TGTGCCAGCAGTAGACAAATTATTAACACCGGGGAGCTGTTTTTT; CDR3: CASSRQIINTGELFF
size: few; J: TRBJ1-2; D: .; V: TRBV12-3/TRBV12-4; DNA: TGTGCCAGCAGCCCCATATGGGCCACCAACTATGGCTACACCTTC; CDR3: CASSPIWATNYGYTF
size: .; J: TRBJ2-2; D: .; V: TRBV10-3; DNA: TGTGCCATCTCAGTAGGAAACACCGGGGAGCTGTTTTTT; CDR3: CAISVGNTGELFF
size: many; J: TRBJ1-1; D: .; V: TRBV4-1; DNA: TGCGCCAGCAGGGAGGACCCGAACACTGAAGCTTTCTTT; CDR3: CASREDPNTEAFF
size: .; J: TRBJ1-2; D: .; V: TRBV27; DNA: TGTGCCAGCAGTTCATATCGGGACACCAACTATGGCTACACCTTC; CDR3: CASSSYRDTNYGYTF
size: few; J: TRBJ2-7; D: TRBD1; V: TRBV19; DNA: TGTGCCAGTAGTACCTCCTGGGACAGGGGGTTGAGGGAGCAGTACTTC; CDR3: CASSTSWDRGLREQYF
size: .; J: TRBJ2-5; D: .; V: TRBV19; DNA: TGTGCCAGTAGTTCGACTGACCAAGAGACCCAGTACTTC; CDR3: CASSSTDQETQYF
size: .; J: TRBJ1-3; D: .; V: TRBV12-3/TRBV12-4; DNA: TGTGCCAGCGGTAAAGAGTCCTCGGGATTAAACACCATATATTTT; CDR3: CASGKESSGLNTIYF
size: .; J: TRBJ2-3; D: TRBD1; V: TRBV29-1; DNA: TGCAGCGCCAAAACCTCCGGGACAGGGGTCACAGATACGCAGTATTTT; CDR3: CSAKTSGTGVTDTQYF
size: few; J: TRBJ2-2; D: .; V: TRBV20-1; DNA: TGCAGTGCTTATTACACCGGGGAGCTGTTTTTT; CDR3: CSAYYTGELFF
size: few; J: TRBJ1-1; D: .; V: TRBV29-1; DNA: TGCAGCGTTGTAGGGAAGATGAGGGACACTGAAGCTTTCTTT; CDR3: CSVVGKMRDTEAFF
size: many; J: TRBJ2-1; D: .; V: TRBV20-1; DNA: TGCAGTGCTACCCCGGTAGCCGGGGGCTACAATGAGCAGTTCTTC; CDR3: CSATPVAGGYNEQFF
size: .; J: TRBJ2-2; D: .; V: TRBV4-2; DNA: TGTGCCAGCAGCTCTGACCTCCTTAACACCGGGGAGCTGTTTTTT; CDR3: CASSSDLLNTGELFF
size: many; J: TRBJ2-3; D: .; V: TRBV6-2/TRBV6-3; DNA: TGTGCCAGCAGTTACCCGAGCCGCGGGGCTCACACAGATACGCAGTATTTT; CDR3: CASSYPSRGAHTDTQYF
size: .; J: TRBJ2-2; D: TRBD1; V: TRBV20-1; DNA: TGCAGTGCTTGGGACAGGGGTATCACCGGGGAGCTGTTTTTT; CDR3: CSAWDRGITGELFF
size: few; J: TRBJ1-1; D: TRBD1; V: TRBV7-3; DNA: TGTGCCAGCAGCTACCCGGACAGGGAAGCTTTCTTT; CDR3: CASSYPDREAFF
size: .; J: TRBJ2-5; D: .; V: TRBV7-3; DNA: TGTGCCAGCAGCTTAATGGGTGGAGAGACCCAGTACTTC; CDR3: CASSLMGGETQYF